Each of the 6 T cell receptor beta chains below was sequenced from the same sample in a study of cytomegalovirus exposure and HLA in healthy donors. Clones were read by immunoSEQ multiplex PCR, and TCRdb kept only the in-frame ones, dropping some. The sample holds roughly 180,000 clones, approximately 86% seen once. Sequenced sample: PBMCs. Receptors originate from a man aged 25-40 years in good health and CMV-seropositive.

The rearrangement joins TRBV7-9 to TRBJ1-2; maybe TRBD1 (5 bases). Trimming shortened V by 2 bases and J by 0 bases, and 7 bases separated the two germline ends. The CDR3 totals 14 residues. CDR1 and CDR2 (germline): SEHNR, FQNEAQ (reference sequence). CDR3: CASSLWGANYGYTF. The CDR3 DNA reads TGTGCCAGCAGCTTATGGGGGGCTAACTATGGCTACACCTTC.

The V and J genes are TRBV14 and TRBJ2-1, with TRBD2 matching over 15 bases. V lost 2 bases and J lost 10; bases outside the gene matches: 9. Germline CDR1 and CDR2: SGHDN and FVKESK. The length of the CDR3 is 17 residues. The CDR3 sequence is CASSQSQGTSGRYEQFF. The CDR3 nucleotides read TGTGCCAGCAGCCAAAGTCAAGGGACTAGCGGGAGGTACGAGCAGTTCTTC.

The genes are TRBV7-9 and TRBJ2-7; the D gene is possibly TRBD2 (6 bases). Trimming took off 3 bases at V and 2 bases at J, with 8 bases between the two ends. Germline CDR1 and CDR2: SEHNR and FQNEAQ (reference sequence). The CDR3 length is 13 residues. CDR3 protein: CASSLRDAYEQYF. CDR3 sequence (DNA): TGTGCCAGCAGCTTGCGGGACGCCTACGAGCAGTACTTC.

This clone was recorded a few times. The genes are TRBV18 and TRBJ2-5, with D possibly matching TRBD2 (6 bases). This CDR3 is 14 amino acids long. V shed 1 base and J shed 4 bases, with 10 bases lying between them. CDR1 KGHSH and CDR2 LQKENI come from the germline V gene. CDR3 amino acids: CASSPQRGGETQYF. The CDR3, as DNA: TGTGCCAGCTCACCACAAAGGGGAGGAGAGACCCAGTACTTC. The variable domain in full, with the rest retrieved from reference TRBV18 and TRBJ2-5, is NAGVMQNPRHLVRRRGQEARLRCSPMKGHSHVYWYRQLPEEGLKFMVYLQKENIIDESGMPKERFSAEFPKEGPSILRIQQVVRGDSAAYFCASSPQRGGETQYFGPGTRLLVL.

The chain employs TRBV28 and TRBJ2-7; no definite D call. This CDR3 has 13 residues. V lost 5 bases and J 1 base, leaving 9 bases between the germline ends. Germline CDR1 reads MDHEN; CDR2 reads SYDVKM. CDR3: CASSKANSYEQYF. CDR3 in DNA: TGTGCCAGCAGTAAGGCCAATTCCTACGAGCAGTACTTC.

The chain has TRBV6-6 and TRBJ1-1; no clear D gene. Trimming took 2 bases from V and 3 from J, leaving 13 bases between them. Germline CDR1 MNHNY, CDR2 SVGAGI (reference sequence). This CDR3 is built from 15 residues. CDR3 nucleotide sequence: TGTGCCAGCAGTTACGGGCGCACGCGGGACACTGAAGCTTTCTTT. It is translated as CASSYGRTRDTEAFF.